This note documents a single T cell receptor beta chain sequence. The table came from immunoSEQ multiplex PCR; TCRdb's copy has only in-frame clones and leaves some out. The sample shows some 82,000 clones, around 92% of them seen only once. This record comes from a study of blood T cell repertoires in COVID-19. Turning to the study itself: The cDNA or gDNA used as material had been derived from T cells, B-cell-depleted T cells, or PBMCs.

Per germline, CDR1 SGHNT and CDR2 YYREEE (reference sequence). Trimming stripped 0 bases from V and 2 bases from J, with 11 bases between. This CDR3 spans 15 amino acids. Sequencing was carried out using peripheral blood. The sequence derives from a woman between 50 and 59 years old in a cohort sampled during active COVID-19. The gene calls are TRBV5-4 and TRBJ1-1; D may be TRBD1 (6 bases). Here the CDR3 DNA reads TGTGCCAGCAGCTTGGCGGGGGGGCCCAACACTGAAGCTTTCTTT. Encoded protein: CASSLAGGPNTEAFF.